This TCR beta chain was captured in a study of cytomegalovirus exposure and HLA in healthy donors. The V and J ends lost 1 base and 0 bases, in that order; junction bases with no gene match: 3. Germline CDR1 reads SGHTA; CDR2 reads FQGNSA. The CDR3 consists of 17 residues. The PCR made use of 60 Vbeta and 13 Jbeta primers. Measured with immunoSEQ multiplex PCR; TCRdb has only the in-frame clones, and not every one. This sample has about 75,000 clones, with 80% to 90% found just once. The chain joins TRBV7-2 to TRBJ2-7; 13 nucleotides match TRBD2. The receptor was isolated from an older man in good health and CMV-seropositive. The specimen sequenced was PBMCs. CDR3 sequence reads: CASSLGLAGGLSYEQYF. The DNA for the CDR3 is TGTGCCAGCAGCTTAGGACTAGCGGGGGGACTCTCCTACGAGCAGTACTTC.